The clone carrying this TCR delta chain has only a few counts. With a far larger clone one base away, a read error is the likely cause. Other DNA variants within this sample encode the same CDR3. With CATT, TCRdb re-called clones from the RT-PCR reads. The sample holds about 2,100 delta-chain clones, roughly 3% seen once. This CDR3 is 18 amino acids long. Trimming at V came to 0 bases and at J to 2 bases, leaving 10 bases not matched to a gene. Germline CDR1 reads GEAIGNYY; CDR2 reads EKD. These data originate in a study of gamma-delta T cells after stem cell transplantation. The specimen was gamma-delta T cells. This sequence joins TRDV2 and TRDJ1; 11 positions match TRDD3. This TCR was recovered from a human donor. It is not recorded whose cells these are; they may come from a transplant donor. The CDR3 region is CACDTVDGGYAGTDKLIF. CDR3 sequence (DNA): TGTGCCTGTGACACCGTTGATGGGGGATACGCTGGGACCGATAAACTCATCTTT.